Listed below are T cell receptor beta chains from one sample, sequenced in a study of cytomegalovirus exposure and HLA in healthy donors. Profiled with immunoSEQ multiplex PCR; TCRdb holds only in-frame clones, not every one. The table shows 95,000 to 150,000 clones, with 8% to 11% occurring only once. The specimen sequenced was PBMCs. The receptors shown here come from a woman aged 18-29 years in good health and CMV-seropositive. Both conserved end residues are part of each CDR3. The order of the fields is D gene, V gene, J gene, clone size, CDR3 DNA, CDR3 protein. A D gene is named only where the DNA matches it firmly. Some rows mark clone size as missing; the rest say once, few, many or name a class of expanded clone.

>TRBD1|TRBV28|TRBJ1-1|-
TGTGCCAGCAGTTTAGCAACCGGGACAGTGGACACTGAAGCTTTCTTT
CASSLATGTVDTEAFF
>-|TRBV5-1|TRBJ2-7|few
TGCGCCAGCAGCTTGGTTGCGGGACCAGGTGGGGAGCAGTACTTC
CASSLVAGPGGEQYF
>-|TRBV6-5|TRBJ2-6|-
TGTGCCAGCAGCCCGGACAGACCTGGGGCCAACGTCCTGACTTTC
CASSPDRPGANVLTF
>-|TRBV19|TRBJ1-2|-
TGTGCCAGTAGCCCAAGTAATTGGGCCTCACTTCCTCCCTATGGCTACACCTTC
CASSPSNWASLPPYGYTF
>TRBD2|TRBV29-1|TRBJ2-5|-
TGCAGCGGAACTAGCGTAACGGGAGAGACCCAGTACTTC
CSGTSVTGETQYF
>-|TRBV28|TRBJ2-2|-
TGTGCCAGCGAGACTATCAACACCGGGGAGCTGTTTTTT
CASETINTGELFF
>TRBD1|TRBV6-6|TRBJ2-7|few
TGTGCCAGCAGTTACGACAGGGTTTCCTACGAGCAGTACTTC
CASSYDRVSYEQYF
>TRBD1|TRBV2|TRBJ2-5|few
TGTGCCAGCAGGGAGGGACAGGGAGGTGGAGAGACCCAGTACTTC
CASREGQGGGETQYF
>TRBD2|TRBV27|TRBJ2-3|few
TGTGCCAGCAGGGTCAGCGGGGATGGCGGTACGCAGTATTTT
CASRVSGDGGTQYF
>-|TRBV5-1|TRBJ1-4|few
TGCGCCAGCAGACCGACAGTTGAAACTAATGAAAAACTGTTTTTT
CASRPTVETNEKLFF
>-|TRBV5-1|TRBJ2-2|few
TGCGCCAGCACCGTTAACTCCCGGGAGCTGTTTTTT
CASTVNSRELFF
>TRBD2|TRBV27|TRBJ2-3|few
TGTGCCAGCAGTAAGGGGCTAGCGGGGACGCGGAGGTTGGATACGCAGTATTTT
CASSKGLAGTRRLDTQYF
>-|TRBV7-9|TRBJ1-1|few
TGTGCCAGCAGCCCTAGTGTAGGCACCACTGAAGCTTTCTTT
CASSPSVGTTEAFF
>TRBD1|TRBV2|TRBJ1-1|-
TGTGCCAGCAGTGATACAGGGGTGAACACTGAAGCTTTCTTT
CASSDTGVNTEAFF
>TRBD1|TRBV4-1|TRBJ1-1|few
TGCGCCAGCAGCCAAGCAGTCAGGGGGTCCACTGAAGCTTTCTTT
CASSQAVRGSTEAFF
>-|TRBV18|TRBJ1-5|few
TGTGCCAGCTCAGGGCTAGAGGGACAGCCCCAGCATTTT
CASSGLEGQPQHF
>TRBD2|TRBV19|TRBJ2-1|-
TGTGCCAGTAGTATCCCTAGCGGCTCCTACAATGAGCAGTTCTTC
CASSIPSGSYNEQFF